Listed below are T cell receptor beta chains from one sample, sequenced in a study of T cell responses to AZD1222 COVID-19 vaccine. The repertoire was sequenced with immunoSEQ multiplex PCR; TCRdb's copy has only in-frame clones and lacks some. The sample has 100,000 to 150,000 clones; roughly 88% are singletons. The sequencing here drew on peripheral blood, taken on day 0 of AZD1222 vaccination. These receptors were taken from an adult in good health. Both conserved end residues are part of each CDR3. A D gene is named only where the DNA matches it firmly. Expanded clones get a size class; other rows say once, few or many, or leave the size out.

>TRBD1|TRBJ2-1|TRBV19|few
TGTGCCACCCAGAGGACAGGGGGCGTTGGGGGTGAGCAGTTCTTC
CATQRTGGVGGEQFF
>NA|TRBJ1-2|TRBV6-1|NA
TGTGCCAGCAGTGAAGCGGGAAGGGGCATCTGGAACTATGGCTACACCTTC
CASSEAGRGIWNYGYTF
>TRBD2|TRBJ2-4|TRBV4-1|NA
TGCGCCAGCAGCCCGGGACTAGCGGGAGGGTCGGCCAAAAACATTCAGTACTTC
CASSPGLAGGSAKNIQYF
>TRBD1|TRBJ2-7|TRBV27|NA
TGTGCCAGCAGTTTCGGGGACAGGGGGCGTGCGGGTGGCTCCTACGAGCAGTACTTC
CASSFGDRGRAGGSYEQYF
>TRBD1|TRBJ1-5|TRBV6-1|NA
TGTGCCAGCAGTGACGGCGGACAGGGCAATCAGCCCCAGCATTTT
CASSDGGQGNQPQHF
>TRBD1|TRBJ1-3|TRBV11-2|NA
TGTGCCAGCAGCTTAACGGGACAGGGGACTGCAGGAAACACCATATATTTT
CASSLTGQGTAGNTIYF
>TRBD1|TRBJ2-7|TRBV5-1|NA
TGCGCCAGCAGCAGAGGGACAGGGGTCTCCTACGAGCAGTACTTC
CASSRGTGVSYEQYF
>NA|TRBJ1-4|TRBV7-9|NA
TGTGCCAGCAGCTTACGACTGACAGCCCAAAATGAAAAACTGTTTTTT
CASSLRLTAQNEKLFF
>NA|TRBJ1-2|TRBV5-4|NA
TGTGCCAGCAGCTCCGATGGGAGGGATGGCTACACCTTC
CASSSDGRDGYTF
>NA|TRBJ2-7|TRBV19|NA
TGTGCCAGTAACGGTAAAACCTTCGCGGGCGAGCAGTACTTC
CASNGKTFAGEQYF
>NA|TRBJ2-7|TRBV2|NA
TGTGCCAGCAATCAGGACACAGGGTACGAGCAGTACTTC
CASNQDTGYEQYF
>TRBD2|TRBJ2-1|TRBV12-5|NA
TGTGCTAGTGGTTTGTACCCCGGACTAGCGACCAACAATGAGCAGTTCTTC
CASGLYPGLATNNEQFF
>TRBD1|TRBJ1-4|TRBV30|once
TGTGCCTGGAGAAGACAGGGGTTCGGTAATGAAAAACTGTTTTTT
CAWRRQGFGNEKLFF
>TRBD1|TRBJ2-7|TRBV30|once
TGTGCCTGGAGCGCCTCCGCCGGGGGACAGGGTAACGAGCAGTACTTC
CAWSASAGGQGNEQYF
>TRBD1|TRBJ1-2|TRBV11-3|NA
TGTGCCAGCAGCCCAGGACAGGGGGCCTATGGCTACACCTTC
CASSPGQGAYGYTF
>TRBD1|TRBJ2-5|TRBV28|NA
TGTGCCAGCAGTTTTTGGGGGACAGGGGAGACCCAGTACTTC
CASSFWGTGETQYF
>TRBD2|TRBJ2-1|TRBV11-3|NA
TGTGCCAGCAGCTCCCTAGGTAGCGGGGGGGTTTTGTTCTTC
CASSSLGSGGVLFF
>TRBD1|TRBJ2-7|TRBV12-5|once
TGTGCTAGTGGTTTGGTAACGGGGACAGTCTTTGCCTACGAGCAGTACTTC
CASGLVTGTVFAYEQYF
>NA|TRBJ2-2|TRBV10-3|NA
TGTGCCATCAGTGAGACGGGGACGCAGGGGAACACCGGGGAGCTGTTTTTT
CAISETGTQGNTGELFF
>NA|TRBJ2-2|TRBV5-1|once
TGCGCCAGCAGCTTACAGAGCACCGGGGAGCTGTTTTTT
CASSLQSTGELFF
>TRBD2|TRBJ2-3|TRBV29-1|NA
TGCAGCGTTGAAAGGCGGGGGGGCACAATCAGCACAGATACGCAGTATTTT
CSVERRGGTISTDTQYF
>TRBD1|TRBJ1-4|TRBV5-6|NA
TGTGCCAGCAGACCGGGACAGGGTAATGAAAAACTGTTTTTT
CASRPGQGNEKLFF
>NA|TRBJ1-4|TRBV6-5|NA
TGTGCCAGCAGCCGGGGTGGTGCAACTAATGAAAAACTGTTTTTT
CASSRGGATNEKLFF
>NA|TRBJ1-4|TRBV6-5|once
TGTGCCAGCAGTTATGGGTCAACTAATGAAAAACTGTTTTTT
CASSYGSTNEKLFF
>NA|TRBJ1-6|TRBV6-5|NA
TGTGCCAGCAGGGCGGGGAATTCACCCCTCCACTTT
CASRAGNSPLHF
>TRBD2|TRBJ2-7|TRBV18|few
TGTGCCAGCTCACCACCTCTATTAGCGGGAGTTATCGAGCAGTACTTC
CASSPPLLAGVIEQYF
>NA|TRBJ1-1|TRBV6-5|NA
TGTGCCACAAGACAGCCATACACTGAAGCTTTCTTT
CATRQPYTEAFF
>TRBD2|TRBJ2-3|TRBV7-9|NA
TGTGCCAGCAGCTCTCGAGCGGGAGGTACAGATACGCAGTATTTT
CASSSRAGGTDTQYF
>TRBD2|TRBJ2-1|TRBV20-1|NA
TGCAGTGCTAGTAGTGGGACTAGTAGCGCTGAGCAGTTCTTC
CSASSGTSSAEQFF
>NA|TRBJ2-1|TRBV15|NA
TGTGCCACCAGCAGAGTCAACAATGAGCAGTTCTTC
CATSRVNNEQFF
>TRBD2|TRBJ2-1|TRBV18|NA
TGTGCCAGCTCACCCCAAAGCGGGAGGGACAATGAGCAGTTCTTC
CASSPQSGRDNEQFF
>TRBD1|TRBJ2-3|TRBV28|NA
TGTGCCAGCAGTTTATCAGGACAGGGTAAAACAGATACGCAGTATTTT
CASSLSGQGKTDTQYF
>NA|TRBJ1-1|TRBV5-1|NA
TGCGCCAGCAGCTTACAGGGAGAGGCTGAAGCTTTCTTT
CASSLQGEAEAFF
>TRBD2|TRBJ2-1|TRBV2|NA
TGTGCCAGCAGTCGGACTAGCGGGAGGTCGAATGAGCAGTTCTTC
CASSRTSGRSNEQFF
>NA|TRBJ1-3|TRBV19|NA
TGTGCCAGTAGTATTGACCCCTCTGGAAACACCATATATTTT
CASSIDPSGNTIYF
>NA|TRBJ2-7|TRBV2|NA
TGTGCCAGCAGTGAAGCGGGGTCGTCCTACGAGCAGTACTTC
CASSEAGSSYEQYF
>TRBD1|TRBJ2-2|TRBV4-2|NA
TGTGCCACCACCCAAGACAGGGGGGGGTGGTCCGGGGAGCTGTTTTTT
CATTQDRGGWSGELFF
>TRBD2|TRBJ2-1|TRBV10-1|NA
TGCGCCAGCAGTGAGTCAAGCGGGGCGACCTACAATGAGCAGTTCTTC
CASSESSGATYNEQFF
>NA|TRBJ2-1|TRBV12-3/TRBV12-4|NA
TGTGCCAGCAGTCCAGGGTGGTCGAATGAGCAGTTCTTC
CASSPGWSNEQFF
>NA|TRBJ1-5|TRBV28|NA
TGTGCCAGCAGCTACCAGGGGCTTCAGCCCCAGCATTTT
CASSYQGLQPQHF